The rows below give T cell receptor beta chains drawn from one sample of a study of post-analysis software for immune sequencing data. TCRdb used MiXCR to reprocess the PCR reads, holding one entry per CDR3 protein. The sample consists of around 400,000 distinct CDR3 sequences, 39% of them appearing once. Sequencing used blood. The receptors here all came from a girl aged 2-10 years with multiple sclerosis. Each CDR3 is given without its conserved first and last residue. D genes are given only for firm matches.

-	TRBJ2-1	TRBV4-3	ASSQELLFTYNEQF
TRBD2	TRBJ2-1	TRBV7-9	ASSLVGTSGARSYNEQF
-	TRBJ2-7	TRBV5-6	ASSPAGSSYEQY
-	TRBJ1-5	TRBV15	ATSKDTGEGQPQH
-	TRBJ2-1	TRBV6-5	ASSARSPRYNEQF
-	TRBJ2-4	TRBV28	ASSLETDNIQY
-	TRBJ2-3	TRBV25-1	ASKVRSTDTQY
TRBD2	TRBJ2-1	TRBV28	ASSLASGVSYNEQF
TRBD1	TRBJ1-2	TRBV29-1	SVVGQAYGYT
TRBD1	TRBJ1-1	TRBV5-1	ASSTGTDMNTEAF
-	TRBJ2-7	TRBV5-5	ASSFQLDPYEQY
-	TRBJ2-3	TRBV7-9	ASSLRSLDTDTQY
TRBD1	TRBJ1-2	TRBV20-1	SAGPGTGGFGYT
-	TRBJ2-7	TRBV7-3	ASSLFPTETYEQY
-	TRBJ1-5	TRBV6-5	ASSFGQH
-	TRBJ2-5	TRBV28	ASSSGTGETQY
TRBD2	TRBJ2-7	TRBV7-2	ASSFGKLSSGSSYEQY
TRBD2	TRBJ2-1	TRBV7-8	ASRGLANNEQF
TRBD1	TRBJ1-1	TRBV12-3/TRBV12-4	ASRPGGGEAF
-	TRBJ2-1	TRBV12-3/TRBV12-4	ASRHALAYNEQF
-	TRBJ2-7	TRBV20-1	SAPRQWSDEQY
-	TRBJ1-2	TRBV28	ASSPWGGGYT
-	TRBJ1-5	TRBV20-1	SAPGRYSNQPQH
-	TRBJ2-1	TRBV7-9	ASSLGVVLYNEQF
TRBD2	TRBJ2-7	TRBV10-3	AISVEGGLSYEQY